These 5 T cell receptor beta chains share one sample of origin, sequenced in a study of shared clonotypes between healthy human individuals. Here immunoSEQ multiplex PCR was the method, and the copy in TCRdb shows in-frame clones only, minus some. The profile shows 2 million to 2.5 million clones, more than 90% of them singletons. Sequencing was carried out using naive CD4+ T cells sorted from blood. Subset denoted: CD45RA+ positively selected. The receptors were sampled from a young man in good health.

CDR3 protein: CASSPSFPSGPQETQYF. CDR3 sequence (DNA): TGTGCCAGCAGCCCATCCTTTCCTAGCGGGCCCCAAGAGACCCAGTACTTC. The rearrangement uses TRBV7-2 and TRBJ2-5, with TRBD2 identical over 8 bases. The CDR3 spans 17 residues. CDR1 and CDR2 from the germline V gene are SGHTA and FQGNSA. The V segment lost 5 bases and the J segment 1 base; nucleotides outside the gene matches: 12.

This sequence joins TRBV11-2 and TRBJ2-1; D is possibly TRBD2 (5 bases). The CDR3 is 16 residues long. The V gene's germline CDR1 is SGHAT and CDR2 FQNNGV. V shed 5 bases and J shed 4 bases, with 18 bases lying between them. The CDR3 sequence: CASSHRPSRAYNEQFF. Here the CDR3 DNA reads TGTGCCAGCAGCCATAGACCCTCGCGGGCTTACAATGAGCAGTTCTTC.

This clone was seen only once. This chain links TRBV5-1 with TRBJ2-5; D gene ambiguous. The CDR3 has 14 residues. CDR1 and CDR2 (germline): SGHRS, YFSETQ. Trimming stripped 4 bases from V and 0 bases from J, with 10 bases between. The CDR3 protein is CASSPLGYQETQYF. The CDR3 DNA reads TGCGCCAGCAGCCCCTTGGGGTACCAAGAGACCCAGTACTTC. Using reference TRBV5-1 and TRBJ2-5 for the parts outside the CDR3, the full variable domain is KAGVTQTPRYLIKTRGQQVTLSCSPISGHRSVSWYQQTPGQGLQFLFEYFSETQRNKGNFPGRFSGRQFSNSRSEMNVSTLELGDSALYLCASSPLGYQETQYFGPGTRLLVL.

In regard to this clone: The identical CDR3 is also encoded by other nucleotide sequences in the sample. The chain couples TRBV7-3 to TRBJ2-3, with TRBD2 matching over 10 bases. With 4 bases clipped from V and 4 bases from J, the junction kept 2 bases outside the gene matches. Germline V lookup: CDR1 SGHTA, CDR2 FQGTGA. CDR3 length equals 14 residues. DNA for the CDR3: TGTGCCAGCAGCTCAGGACTAGCGGCAGATACGCAGTATTTT. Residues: CASSSGLAADTQYF.

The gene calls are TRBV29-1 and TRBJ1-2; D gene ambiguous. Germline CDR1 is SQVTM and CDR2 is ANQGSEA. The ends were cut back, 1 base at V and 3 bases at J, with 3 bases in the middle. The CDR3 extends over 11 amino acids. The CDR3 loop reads CSVEGYYGYTF. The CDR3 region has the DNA TGCAGCGTTGAAGGGTACTATGGCTACACCTTC. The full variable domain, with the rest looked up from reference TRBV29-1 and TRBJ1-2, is SAVISQKPSRDICQRGTSLTIQCQVDSQVTMMFWYRQQPGQSLTLIATANQGSEATYESGFVIDKFPISRPNLTFSTLTVSNMSPEDSSIYLCSVEGYYGYTFGSGTRLTVV.